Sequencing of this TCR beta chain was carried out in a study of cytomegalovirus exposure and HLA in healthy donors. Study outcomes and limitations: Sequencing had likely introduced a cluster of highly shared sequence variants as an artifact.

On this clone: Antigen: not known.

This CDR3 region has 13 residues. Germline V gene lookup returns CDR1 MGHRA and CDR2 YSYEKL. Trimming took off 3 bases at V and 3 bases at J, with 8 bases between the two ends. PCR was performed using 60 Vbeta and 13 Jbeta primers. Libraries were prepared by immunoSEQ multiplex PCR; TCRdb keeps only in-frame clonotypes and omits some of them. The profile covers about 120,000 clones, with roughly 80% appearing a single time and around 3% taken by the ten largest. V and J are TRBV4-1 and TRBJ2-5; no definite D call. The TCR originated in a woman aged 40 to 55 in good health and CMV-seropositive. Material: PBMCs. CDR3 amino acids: CASSQWQKETQYF. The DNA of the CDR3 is TGCGCCAGCAGCCAGTGGCAGAAAGAGACCCAGTACTTC.